This is a list of T cell receptor beta chains from one sample in a study of cytomegalovirus exposure and HLA in healthy donors. Repertoires were generated with immunoSEQ multiplex PCR, while TCRdb's copy carries only in-frame clones and drops some. Here the sample spans over 100,000 clones, roughly 78% being singletons. Sequenced material: PBMCs. These receptors originate from a man younger than 45 in good health and CMV-seronegative. Both conserved end residues are part of each CDR3. D genes are given only for firm matches. Clone size, where shown, is once, few, many, or a class for clones that have expanded.

v_gene	d_gene	j_gene	abundance	CDR3aa	CDR3nt
TRBV4-1	TRBD1	TRBJ1-3	-	CASSEDRGPFVPGNTIYF	TGCGCCAGCAGCGAGGACAGGGGACCTTTCGTACCTGGAAACACCATATATTTT
TRBV11-3	-	TRBJ2-7	-	CASSLGGGYEQYF	TGTGCCAGCAGCTTAGGGGGCGGCTACGAGCAGTACTTC
TRBV16	-	TRBJ1-2	once	CASSQSTGMDGYTF	TGTGCCAGCAGCCAATCAACAGGGATGGATGGCTACACCTTC
TRBV7-9	TRBD1	TRBJ2-1	-	CASSSADRGLHEQFF	TGTGCCAGCAGCTCCGCCGACAGGGGGCTCCATGAGCAGTTCTTC
TRBV19	-	TRBJ2-5	-	CASSIERLETQYF	TGTGCCAGTAGTATAGAACGGTTGGAGACCCAGTACTTC
TRBV11-3	-	TRBJ1-1	-	CASSLVWQMNTEAFF	TGTGCCAGCAGCTTAGTATGGCAAATGAACACTGAAGCTTTCTTT
TRBV5-6	TRBD1	TRBJ1-4	-	CASSSLGGQVVREKLFF	TGTGCCAGCAGCTCCCTGGGGGGACAGGTAGTTCGGGAAAAACTGTTTTTT
TRBV5-1	TRBD2	TRBJ2-7	-	CASSTGLAGQEQYF	TGCGCCAGCAGCACCGGACTAGCGGGGCAAGAGCAGTACTTC
TRBV7-9	-	TRBJ2-7	-	CASSFESSYEQYF	TGTGCCAGCAGCTTTGAGAGCTCCTACGAGCAGTACTTC
TRBV4-1	TRBD2	TRBJ2-1	once	CASSPHGGRKDNEQFF	TGCGCCAGCAGCCCGCACGGCGGGAGGAAGGACAATGAGCAGTTCTTC
TRBV14	-	TRBJ1-2	-	CASSRTGFLDGYTF	TGTGCCAGCAGCCGTACAGGGTTTTTGGATGGCTACACCTTC
TRBV4-3	-	TRBJ2-3	-	CASSQARLVSTDTQYF	TGCGCCAGCAGCCAAGCGCGACTAGTAAGCACAGATACGCAGTATTTT
TRBV11-2	-	TRBJ2-5	-	CASSPGVRETQYF	TGTGCCAGCTCCCCCGGGGTGAGGGAGACCCAGTACTTC
TRBV28	TRBD1	TRBJ2-7	once	CASSSGQGPYEQYF	TGTGCCAGCAGTTCGGGACAGGGCCCCTACGAGCAGTACTTC
TRBV7-9	-	TRBJ2-1	-	CASSESTGYNEQFF	TGTGCCAGCTCCGAGTCCACAGGTTACAATGAGCAGTTCTTC
TRBV18	TRBD2	TRBJ2-3	few	CASSPDLAGVTDTQYF	TGTGCCAGCTCACCAGATCTAGCGGGGGTTACAGATACGCAGTATTTT
TRBV27	TRBD2	TRBJ2-5	-	CASRAGAGSQETQYF	TGTGCCAGCAGGGCGGGAGCGGGGTCACAAGAGACCCAGTACTTC
TRBV29-1	-	TRBJ1-2	-	CSAMIGYPYGYTF	TGCAGCGCCATGATCGGGTACCCTTATGGCTACACCTTC
TRBV5-1	TRBD1	TRBJ1-4	-	CASSPQGATNEKLFF	TGCGCCAGCAGCCCGCAGGGGGCAACTAATGAAAAACTGTTTTTT
TRBV6-1	-	TRBJ1-5	-	CAAGVGNQPQHF	TGTGCCGCGGGGGTAGGCAATCAGCCCCAGCATTTT
TRBV18	TRBD2	TRBJ2-7	once	CASSLGLAGAYEQYF	TGTGCCAGCTCACTGGGACTAGCGGGAGCGTACGAGCAGTACTTC
TRBV4-1	TRBD1	TRBJ1-5	-	CASSQETGTGGQPQHF	TGCGCCAGCAGCCAAGAAACCGGGACAGGGGGACAGCCCCAGCATTTT
TRBV11-2	TRBD2	TRBJ2-4	few	CASSSRLAGQNIQYF	TGTGCCAGCAGCTCCAGACTAGCGGGGCAAAACATTCAGTACTTC
TRBV30	TRBD1	TRBJ2-7	-	CAWTGGISEQYF	TGTGCCTGGACAGGGGGCATCAGCGAGCAGTACTTC
TRBV27	-	TRBJ2-7	-	CASSSSPETRNEQYF	TGTGCCAGCTCCTCTTCTCCGGAGACTAGGAATGAGCAGTACTTC
TRBV5-6	TRBD1	TRBJ1-3	-	CASSLQGARGNTIYF	TGTGCCAGCAGCTTACAGGGGGCAAGGGGAAACACCATATATTTT
TRBV5-1	-	TRBJ1-5	-	CASSPTGYDQPQHF	TGCGCCAGCAGCCCCACAGGGTACGATCAGCCCCAGCATTTT
TRBV19	-	TRBJ2-1	-	CASSVTGYNEQFF	TGTGCCAGTAGTGTTACAGGGTACAATGAGCAGTTCTTC
TRBV7-9	-	TRBJ1-1	-	CASSTGRRAFF	TGTGCCAGCAGTACAGGGCGGAGGGCTTTCTTT
TRBV25-1	-	TRBJ2-1	-	CASTEGSGYNEQFF	TGTGCCAGCACCGAAGGTAGCGGTTACAATGAGCAGTTCTTC
TRBV5-6	TRBD1	TRBJ2-5	-	CASRPTGSQTQYF	TGTGCCAGCAGACCGACAGGGTCACAGACCCAGTACTTC
TRBV7-6	-	TRBJ1-4	-	CASSLGSRNEKLFF	TGTGCCAGCAGCTTAGGGAGCCGGAATGAAAAACTGTTTTTT
TRBV18	-	TRBJ2-7	-	CASSPSVTGTSEQYF	TGTGCCAGCTCACCTTCTGTGACAGGGACTTCCGAGCAGTACTTC
TRBV6-6	-	TRBJ2-1	few	CASSYSGGIPYNEQFF	TGTGCCAGCAGTTACTCTGGAGGTATCCCCTACAATGAGCAGTTCTTC
TRBV7-6	TRBD1	TRBJ1-1	-	CASSLVAGGIGVNTEAFF	TGTGCCAGCAGCTTAGTCGCAGGGGGCATTGGGGTGAACACTGAAGCTTTCTTT
TRBV2	TRBD2	TRBJ2-5	once	CASSEETSGQETQYF	TGTGCCAGCAGTGAGGAGACTAGCGGGCAAGAGACCCAGTACTTC
TRBV29-1	TRBD1	TRBJ2-7	-	CSVVQGVGPSYEQYF	TGCAGCGTCGTACAGGGGGTCGGACCCTCTTACGAGCAGTACTTC
TRBV4-3	TRBD2	TRBJ2-1	-	CASSQSTTSGSYNEQFF	TGCGCCAGCAGCCAATCCACTACTAGCGGCTCCTACAATGAGCAGTTCTTC
TRBV19	TRBD1	TRBJ1-5	-	CASSTSGGGFQPQHF	TGTGCCAGTAGTACCTCAGGGGGCGGGTTTCAGCCCCAGCATTTT
TRBV5-1	-	TRBJ2-5	-	CASSLATNQETQYF	TGCGCCAGCAGCTTGGCGACTAACCAAGAGACCCAGTACTTC
TRBV19	TRBD1	TRBJ1-2	-	CASSTRQGHYGYTF	TGTGCCAGTAGTACTCGACAGGGACACTATGGCTACACCTTC
TRBV4-3	TRBD1	TRBJ1-1	few	CASSQVQGVGTEAFF	TGCGCCAGCAGCCAAGTACAGGGGGTGGGAACTGAAGCTTTCTTT
TRBV6-1	TRBD1	TRBJ2-7	-	CASTRTGTYEQYF	TGTGCCAGCACCCGGACAGGGACCTACGAGCAGTACTTC
TRBV29-1	TRBD1	TRBJ2-5	-	CSVLTGGEETQYF	TGCAGCGTGCTTACAGGGGGCGAAGAGACCCAGTACTTC
TRBV5-4	-	TRBJ2-4	-	CASSLYSPVSKNIQYF	TGTGCCAGCAGCTTGTACTCTCCGGTATCCAAAAACATTCAGTACTTC
TRBV19	-	TRBJ1-5	few	CASSPQTVFSNQPQHF	TGTGCCAGTAGTCCTCAGACAGTCTTTAGCAATCAGCCCCAGCATTTT
TRBV5-5	-	TRBJ2-3	few	CASSLGATDTQYF	TGTGCCAGCAGCTTGGGGGCTACAGATACGCAGTATTTT
TRBV4-3	TRBD1	TRBJ2-7	few	CASSLSTGQGAYEQYF	TGCGCCAGCAGCCTATCGACGGGACAGGGGGCGTACGAGCAGTACTTC
TRBV10-2	-	TRBJ1-2	few	CASSEGRVHF	TGCGCCAGCAGTGAGGGGCGGGTGCACTTC
TRBV5-1	-	TRBJ2-7	-	CASSLGTGQPSKQYF	TGCGCCAGCAGCTTGGGTACGGGACAACCATCTAAGCAGTACTTC
TRBV5-1	-	TRBJ1-6	-	CASSRSRDNNSPLHF	TGCGCCAGCAGCCGTTCCCGGGACAATAATTCCCCCCTCCACTTT
TRBV9	TRBD2	TRBJ2-2	once	CASSVHALAGGPGTGELFF	TGTGCCAGCAGCGTCCACGCACTAGCGGGAGGGCCTGGCACCGGGGAGCTGTTTTTT
TRBV6-5	TRBD1	TRBJ2-7	-	CASSYRDSYEQYF	TGTGCCAGCAGTTACCGGGACAGCTACGAGCAGTACTTC
TRBV25-1	TRBD2	TRBJ2-7	-	CASSERGGKQYF	TGTGCCAGCAGTGAGCGCGGGGGAAAGCAGTACTTC
TRBV5-5	TRBD2	TRBJ2-1	-	CASSLAPSGRGEQFF	TGTGCCAGCAGCTTGGCCCCTAGCGGGAGGGGTGAGCAGTTCTTC
TRBV5-8	TRBD1	TRBJ1-2	few	CASSLEGARGYTF	TGTGCCAGCAGCCTGGAGGGGGCGCGAGGCTACACCTTC
TRBV9	-	TRBJ2-5	few	CASSVLGVAVQETQYF	TGTGCCAGCAGCGTCCTCGGAGTAGCGGTGCAAGAGACCCAGTACTTC
TRBV7-8	-	TRBJ2-3	-	CASSFQRPSTDTQYF	TGTGCCAGCAGCTTCCAGCGCCCTAGCACAGATACGCAGTATTTT